These 20 T cell receptor beta chains were sequenced from one sample in a study of cytomegalovirus exposure and HLA in healthy donors. The data were produced by immunoSEQ multiplex PCR, yet TCRdb's version contains in-frame clones alone and is incomplete. The data hold 200,000 to 250,000 clones, with roughly 83% observed a single time. Source material: PBMCs. These receptors were collected from a woman aged 18-29 years in good health and CMV-seronegative.

This chain links TRBV9 with TRBJ2-1; 7 bases map to TRBD1. This CDR3 has 16 residues. Unmatched junction bases numbered 8, after V lost 4 bases and J lost 1 base. The V gene's germline CDR1 is SGDLS and CDR2 YYNGEE. Here the CDR3 DNA reads TGTGCCAGCAGCTCTACAGGGGTGGTATCCTACAATGAGCAGTTCTTC. Translating it yields CASSSTGVVSYNEQFF.

The chain couples TRBV28 to TRBJ2-7, with D maybe TRBD2 (5 bases). Trimming cost V 6 bases and J 2 bases, with 14 bases left between them. The CDR3 is 14 residues long. Looked up from germline, CDR1 is MDHEN and CDR2 is SYDVKM. CDR3 loop: CASSPTLGAYEQYF. The CDR3 DNA follows: TGTGCCAGCAGCCCGACCCTCGGGGCCTACGAGCAGTACTTC.

V is TRBV5-1 and J is TRBJ2-7; 7 bases line up with TRBD2. This CDR3 comprises 15 residues. The ends lost 0 bases at V and 0 bases at J; junction bases unmatched: 3. Germline assignment: CDR1 SGHRS and CDR2 YFSETQ. The CDR3 sequence: CASSLEGGYSYEQYF. The CDR3 DNA is TGCGCCAGCAGCTTGGAGGGAGGGTACTCCTACGAGCAGTACTTC.

The chain employs TRBV6-1 and TRBJ1-4; D ambiguous. This CDR3 region has 14 residues. With 7 bases removed from V and 7 bases from J, the gap between germline ends came to 16 bases. The germline CDR1 and CDR2 sequences are MNHNS and SASEGT. The CDR3 region has the DNA TGTGCCAGCACACGACCGGCATTGTCTGAAAAACTGTTTTTT. Translating gives CASTRPALSEKLFF.

The J gene is TRBJ2-7, the V gene TRBV5-1, with D unclear. V lost 1 base and J lost 3, with 5 bases in between. The CDR3 loop spans 12 amino acids. CDR1 SGHRS and CDR2 YFSETQ come from the germline V gene. CDR3 sequence: CASSLFDYEQYF. The CDR3 DNA sequence: TGCGCCAGCAGCTTGTTTGACTACGAGCAGTACTTC.

V usage is TRBV5-1 and J usage is TRBJ2-2; D possibly corresponds to TRBD1 (6 bases). The CDR3 extends over 16 amino acids. The germline gives CDR1 SGHRS, CDR2 YFSETQ. Trimming took off 0 bases at V and 0 bases at J, with 9 bases between the two ends. CDR3 coding DNA: TGCGCCAGCAGCTTGGATGGGGGCGCGAACACCGGGGAGCTGTTTTTT. This translates into CASSLDGGANTGELFF.

The chain combines TRBV2 with TRBJ2-7; 11 bases match TRBD1. V shed 0 bases and J 6 bases; nucleotides not matched to a gene: 7. The CDR3 is 16 amino acids. Per germline, CDR1 SNHLY and CDR2 FYNNEI. This CDR3 reads CASSEAWGQGEPEQYF. The CDR3 DNA sequence: TGTGCCAGCAGTGAAGCGTGGGGACAGGGGGAGCCCGAGCAGTACTTC.

V usage is TRBV28 and J usage is TRBJ2-1; D is unclear. V lost 1 base, J lost 2 bases, and 3 bases lay in between. The germline V gene has CDR1 MDHEN and CDR2 SYDVKM. This CDR3 has 13 residues. This CDR3 reads CASSLSPYNEQFF. CDR3 DNA sequence: TGTGCCAGCAGTTTATCGCCCTACAATGAGCAGTTCTTC.

The V gene is TRBV2, the J gene TRBJ1-1; 9 positions match TRBD1. The CDR3 length is 16 residues. Germline values: CDR1 SNHLY, CDR2 FYNNEI. V trimming: 3 bases; J trimming: 11 bases; junction bases outside the gene matches: 16. CDR3 nucleotide sequence: TGTGCCAGCAGTGACCCCCGGGACAGGGCCCCTCGGGAGGCTTTCTTT. Its translation is CASSDPRDRAPREAFF.

The chain uses TRBV5-8 and TRBJ2-5; D gene uncertain. Germline V CDR1 and CDR2: SGHTS, YDEGEE. Trimming shortened V by 0 bases and J by 10 bases, and 4 bases separated the two germline ends. The CDR3 contains 10 residues. The CDR3 spells CASSLDGQYF. The CDR3 nucleotides are TGTGCCAGCAGCTTGGATGGCCAGTACTTC.

The table lists this clone with a few counts. The chain recombines TRBV10-3 with TRBJ1-1; D call uncertain. V lost 6 bases, J lost 5 bases, and 13 bases lay in between. This CDR3 spans 13 amino acids. Germline-derived CDR1 and CDR2 are ENHRY and SYGVKD. The CDR3 sequence: CAIREEEWTEAFF. In DNA form, the CDR3 reads TGTGCCATCAGGGAGGAGGAGTGGACTGAAGCTTTCTTT.

The chain has TRBV2 and TRBJ2-3; D gene ambiguous. Per the germline V gene, CDR1 is SNHLY and CDR2 is FYNNEI. There are 14 residues in the CDR3. The V end was cut by 4 bases, the J end by 1 base, with 9 bases between. CDR3 residues: CASSVLPRTDTQYF. CDR3 DNA sequence: TGTGCCAGCAGTGTGCTCCCCCGCACAGATACGCAGTATTTT. Filled out from reference TRBV2 and TRBJ2-3, the complete variable domain reads EPEVTQTPSHQVTQMGQEVILRCVPISNHLYFYWYRQILGQKVEFLVSFYNNEISEKSEIFDDQFSVERPDGSNFTLKIRSTKLEDSAMYFCASSVLPRTDTQYFGPGTRLTVL.

CDR3 loop: CASSVVTGNTIYF. In nucleotides, the CDR3 is TGTGCCAGCAGCGTAGTAACTGGAAACACCATATATTTT. This rearrangement joins TRBV9 to TRBJ1-3; D gene ambiguous. The CDR3 spans 13 residues. V lost 0 bases and J lost 2, with 3 bases in between. Germline-derived CDR1 and CDR2 are SGDLS and YYNGEE.

The chain combines TRBV7-2 with TRBJ1-2; D is unresolved. With 2 bases removed from V and 8 bases from J, the gap between germline ends came to 15 bases. The germline gives CDR1 SGHTA, CDR2 FQGNSA. This CDR3 spans 14 amino acids. CDR3 coding DNA: TGTGCCAGCAGCTTATCCAAGGAATCTAGGGGCTACACCTTC. Its protein is CASSLSKESRGYTF.

The chain recombines TRBV29-1 with TRBJ2-7; D ambiguous. The CDR3 runs to 12 residues. Germline V gene data show CDR1 as SQVTM and CDR2 as ANQGSEA. V was shortened by 4 bases and J by 4 bases, with 11 bases between the two germline ends. CDR3 sequence: CSVAASAYEQYF. The CDR3 bases are TGCAGCGTTGCCGCGTCTGCGTACGAGCAGTACTTC.

The chain joins TRBV14 to TRBJ2-5; D gene uncertain. V lost 0 bases and J lost 7, with 9 bases in between. CDR1 and CDR2 from the germline V gene are SGHDN and FVKESK. The CDR3 loop spans 13 amino acids. The CDR3 DNA is TGTGCCAGCAGCCAAGACTGGGTGGGGACCCAGTACTTC. Amino acid sequence: CASSQDWVGTQYF.

The V and J genes are TRBV7-6 and TRBJ1-4; 7 nucleotides line up with TRBD1. Germline V gene lookup returns CDR1 SGHVS and CDR2 FNYEAQ. Losses at the gene ends were 10 bases for V and 8 bases for J; bases not matched to a gene: 13. CDR3 length: 14 amino acids. The CDR3 protein is CATTIKYRGEKLFF. CDR3 in DNA: TGTGCCACCACCATTAAATACAGGGGAGAAAAACTGTTTTTT. Together with reference TRBV7-6 and TRBJ1-4, the CDR3 gives the full variable domain: GAGVSQSPRYKVTKRGQDVALRCDPISGHVSLYWYRQALGQGPEFLTYFNYEAQQDKSGLPNDRFSAERPEGSISTLTIQRTEQRDSAMYRCATTIKYRGEKLFFGSGTQLSVL.

This chain uses TRBV6-5 with TRBJ2-1, with a weak D call TRBD2 (6 bases). Trimming left V 6 bases short and J 0 bases short, with 9 bases between. Germline V gene lookup returns CDR1 MNHEY and CDR2 SVGAGI. The CDR3 has 14 amino acids. CDR3 nucleotide sequence: TGTGCCAGCAGAGAGGGACTCTCCTACAATGAGCAGTTCTTC. Encoded protein: CASREGLSYNEQFF.

V and J are TRBV30 and TRBJ1-1; D gene ambiguous. The germline V and J ends were trimmed by 2 bases and 5 bases, with 6 bases remaining between them. CDR1 is GTSNPN and CDR2 is SVGIG in the germline V gene (reference sequence). The CDR3 is 11 residues long. The CDR3 is CAWSPGTEAFF. CDR3 sequence (DNA): TGTGCCTGGAGTCCGGGGACTGAAGCTTTCTTT.

V usage is TRBV7-3 and J usage is TRBJ2-2, with D uncertain. The V end lost 2 bases, the J end lost 7 bases, and 11 bases lay between the germline ends. CDR3 length equals 14 residues. The germline gives CDR1 SGHTA, CDR2 FQGTGA. This CDR3 reads CASSLGFLDGELFF. The CDR3 bases are TGTGCCAGCAGCTTAGGTTTCTTGGACGGGGAGCTGTTTTTT.